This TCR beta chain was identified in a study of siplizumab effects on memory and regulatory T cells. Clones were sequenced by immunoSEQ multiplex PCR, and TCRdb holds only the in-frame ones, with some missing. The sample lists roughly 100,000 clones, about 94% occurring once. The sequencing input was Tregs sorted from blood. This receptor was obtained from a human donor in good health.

CDR3 DNA: TGTGCCAGCAGCCCGCGTAGCGGGGTCTCCTACGAGCAGTACTTC. This sequence encodes CASSPRSGVSYEQYF. The genes are TRBV9 and TRBJ2-7, with TRBD2 matching 8 bases. V dropped 4 bases and J dropped 0; count of bases not matched to a gene: 6. The germline V gene encodes CDR1 SGDLS and CDR2 YYNGEE. The CDR3 extends over 15 amino acids.